The 16 T cell receptor beta chains below come from one sample, sequenced in a study of identical twins. From the 5' RACE reads, TCRdb called clonotypes with MiXCR, one entry per CDR3 protein. The sample carries some 1,600,000 distinct CDR3 sequences, about 32% recorded once. Source material: cord blood. These receptors all stem from a newborn girl in good health.

This clonotype was seen a few times. The genes are TRBV29-1 and TRBJ1-1; D is perhaps TRBD1 (5 bases). The CDR3 sequence is 14 residues long. Trimming took off 1 base at V and 0 bases at J, with 9 bases between the two ends. Germline loops: CDR1 SQVTM, CDR2 ANQGSEA. This CDR3 is CSVEGGAMNTEAFF. The CDR3 coding sequence is TGCAGCGTTGAAGGGGGCGCGATGAACACTGAAGCTTTCTTT.

This chain joins TRBV5-1 and TRBJ2-4, with a tentative D call TRBD2 (6 bases). V was clipped by 7 bases and J by 4 bases, with 12 bases between them. The CDR3 totals 13 residues. Germline V gene lookup returns CDR1 SGHRS and CDR2 YFSETQ. The chain's CDR3 is CASAAGQKNIQYF. The CDR3 coding sequence is TGCGCCAGCGCCGCGGGGCAGAAAAACATTCAGTACTTC.

At least ten counts were recorded for this clonotype. This chain connects TRBV29-1 to TRBJ2-1; D is ambiguous. The ends were cut back, 7 bases at V and 6 bases at J, with 16 bases in the middle. This CDR3 has 13 amino acids. Germline CDR1 SQVTM, CDR2 ANQGSEA. CDR3: CSANSGLGNEQFF. The CDR3 DNA follows: TGCAGCGCTAACTCGGGCTTGGGCAATGAGCAGTTCTTC.

The rearrangement uses TRBV5-1 and TRBJ2-5; 12 nucleotides line up with TRBD2. Per the germline V gene, CDR1 is SGHRS and CDR2 is YFSETQ. This CDR3 contains 14 residues. Trimming removed 5 bases from V and 4 bases from J; junction bases left unmatched: 3. This CDR3 is CASSRLAGAETQYF. The CDR3 region has the DNA TGCGCCAGCAGTCGACTAGCGGGAGCAGAGACCCAGTACTTC.

The chain employs TRBV6-5 and TRBJ1-2, with TRBD1 matching 9 bases. The CDR3 has 13 amino acids. The V segment lost 6 bases and the J segment 6 bases; nucleotides outside the gene matches: 5. The V gene's germline CDR1 is MNHEY and CDR2 SVGAGI. The CDR3 DNA sequence: TGTGCCAGCAGCAGTACAGGGGGCAATGGCTACACCTTC. The encoded protein is CASSSTGGNGYTF.

A few counts support this clonotype. This rearrangement joins TRBV11-2 to TRBJ1-2; 7 bases align to TRBD1. CDR3 length equals 14 residues. From germline, CDR1 is SGHAT and CDR2 FQNNGV. The trim removed 2 bases at V and 8 bases at J, leaving 8 bases unmatched. The DNA for the CDR3 is TGTGCCAGCAGCTTAATCCGGGACAGTAGCGGCTACACCTTC. Its translation is CASSLIRDSSGYTF.

A few counts support this clonotype. V usage is TRBV20-1 and J usage is TRBJ1-4, with no clear D. The CDR3 sequence is 13 residues long. Trimming pared 4 bases from V and 0 bases from J, leaving 6 bases between. Germline-derived CDR1 and CDR2 are DFQATT and SNEGSKA (reference sequence). The CDR3 loop reads CSATGATNEKLFF. CDR3 nucleotide sequence: TGCAGTGCTACCGGGGCAACTAATGAAAAACTGTTTTTT.

The chain is built from TRBV28 and TRBJ1-4; 8 bases match TRBD1. The trim removed 4 bases at V and 6 bases at J, leaving 7 bases unmatched. This CDR3 has 15 amino acids. Germline V gene lookup returns CDR1 MDHEN and CDR2 SYDVKM. CDR3 DNA sequence: TGTGCCAGCAGTTCCGGACAGGGTGTGCATGAAAAACTGTTTTTT. Its protein is CASSSGQGVHEKLFF.

The chain carries TRBV20-1 and TRBJ1-6, with D perhaps matching TRBD1 (6 bases). Germline-derived CDR1 and CDR2 are DFQATT and SNEGSKA (reference sequence). Trimming took off 1 base at V and 7 bases at J, with 11 bases between the two ends. This CDR3 spans 14 amino acids. CDR3 coding DNA: TGCAGTGCTAGAGGCTCAGGGGAGAATTCACCCCTCCACTTT. It specifies CSARGSGENSPLHF.

This clonotype came up a few times. The chain links TRBV7-9 to TRBJ1-4; D is possibly TRBD1 (6 bases). The CDR3 spans 15 residues. CDR1 and CDR2 (germline): SEHNR, FQNEAQ (reference sequence). The germline V and J ends were trimmed by 5 bases and 4 bases, with 14 bases remaining between them. DNA for the CDR3: TGTGCCAGCAGCCCAGGGGCGGGCTTTAATGAAAAACTGTTTTTT. This codes for CASSPGAGFNEKLFF.

The chain is built from TRBV3-1 and TRBJ2-4, with D perhaps TRBD1 or TRBD2 (5 bases each). The J call is in doubt because the DNA end fits TRBJ2-7 better. The CDR3 runs to 17 residues. The germline gives CDR1 LGHDT, CDR2 YNNKEL (reference sequence). CDR3 DNA: TGTGCCAGCAGCCATGCCTCGGTTCGTGGGGGTTACTACGAGCAGTACTTC. Protein sequence: CASSHASVRGGYYEQYF.

J is TRBJ2-3 and V is TRBV3-1; 9 bases match TRBD2. V dropped 5 bases and J dropped 8; count of bases not matched to a gene: 2. In germline, CDR1 is LGHDT, CDR2 YNNKEL (reference sequence). The CDR3 has 12 residues. In DNA form, the CDR3 reads TGTGCCAGCAGCACGACTAGCGGTACGCAGTATTTT. Translated, it gives CASSTTSGTQYF.

This chain connects TRBV6-2 or TRBV6-3 to TRBJ2-2, with 7 bases matching TRBD2. From germline, CDR1 is MNHEY and CDR2 SVGEGT. This CDR3 has 15 residues. The trim removed 2 bases at V and 4 bases at J, leaving 4 bases unmatched. The CDR3 is CASSYAGTTTGELFF. The CDR3 DNA is TGTGCCAGCAGTTACGCGGGGACTACCACCGGGGAGCTGTTTTTT.

The V call is TRBV28, the J call TRBJ2-1; 10 bases map to TRBD2. CDR3 length: 14 amino acids. V was pared by 10 bases and J by 8 bases, with 11 bases of the junction left unmatched. From germline, CDR1 is MDHEN and CDR2 SYDVKM. The CDR3 loop reads CATYSSGSGDEQFF. DNA for the CDR3: TGTGCCACCTACTCTAGCGGGAGCGGCGATGAGCAGTTCTTC.

V usage is TRBV4-1 and J usage is TRBJ1-1; D unresolved. The CDR3 totals 15 residues. Germline CDR1 reads MGHRA; CDR2 reads YSYEKL. V was trimmed by 4 bases and J by 0 bases, leaving 12 bases between them. For the CDR3, the DNA is TGCGCCAGCAGCCCCTCTTTTACAGTGAACACTGAAGCTTTCTTT. Residues: CASSPSFTVNTEAFF.

This chain connects TRBV18 to TRBJ2-1, with a possible D match to TRBD1 (6 bases). Per germline, CDR1 KGHSH and CDR2 LQKENI. V shed 2 bases and J shed 3 bases, with 8 bases lying between them. The CDR3 has 14 amino acids. CDR3 nucleotide sequence: TGTGCCAGCTCACCAAAAGGGGGCTACAATGAGCAGTTCTTC. Its protein product is CASSPKGGYNEQFF.